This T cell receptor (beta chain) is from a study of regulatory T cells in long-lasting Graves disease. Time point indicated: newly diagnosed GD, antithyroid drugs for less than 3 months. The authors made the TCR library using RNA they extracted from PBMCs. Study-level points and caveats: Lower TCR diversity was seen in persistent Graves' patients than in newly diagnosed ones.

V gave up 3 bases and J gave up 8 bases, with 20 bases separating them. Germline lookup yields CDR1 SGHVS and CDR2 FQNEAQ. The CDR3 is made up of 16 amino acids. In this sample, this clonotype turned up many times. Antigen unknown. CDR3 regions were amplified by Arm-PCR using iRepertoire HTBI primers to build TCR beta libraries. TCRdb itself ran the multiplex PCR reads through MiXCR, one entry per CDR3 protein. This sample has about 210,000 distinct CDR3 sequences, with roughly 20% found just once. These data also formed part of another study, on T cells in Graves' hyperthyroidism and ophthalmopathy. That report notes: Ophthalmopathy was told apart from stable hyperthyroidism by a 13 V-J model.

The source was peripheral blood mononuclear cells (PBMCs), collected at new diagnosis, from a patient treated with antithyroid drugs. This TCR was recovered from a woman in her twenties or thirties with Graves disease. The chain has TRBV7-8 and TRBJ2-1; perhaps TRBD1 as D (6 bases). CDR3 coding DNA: TGTGCCAGCAGCTTCCTCCCGGGAACCAAGGGGGATGAGCAGTTCTTC. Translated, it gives CASSFLPGTKGDEQFF.